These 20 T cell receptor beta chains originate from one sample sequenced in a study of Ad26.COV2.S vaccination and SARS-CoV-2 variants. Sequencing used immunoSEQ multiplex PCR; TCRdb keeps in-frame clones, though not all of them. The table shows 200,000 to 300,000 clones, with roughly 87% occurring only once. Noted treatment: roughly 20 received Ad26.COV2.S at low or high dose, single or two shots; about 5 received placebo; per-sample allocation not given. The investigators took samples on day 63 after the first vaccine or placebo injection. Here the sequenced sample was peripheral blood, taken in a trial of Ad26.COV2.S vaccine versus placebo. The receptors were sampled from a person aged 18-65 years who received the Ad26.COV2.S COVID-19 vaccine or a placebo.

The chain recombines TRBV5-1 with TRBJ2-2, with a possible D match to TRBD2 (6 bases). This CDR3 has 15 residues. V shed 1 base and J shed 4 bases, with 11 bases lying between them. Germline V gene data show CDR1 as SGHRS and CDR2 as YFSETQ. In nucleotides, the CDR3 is TGCGCCAGCAGCTTGAAGGTCGGGGGCACCGGGGAGCTGTTTTTT. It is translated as CASSLKVGGTGELFF.

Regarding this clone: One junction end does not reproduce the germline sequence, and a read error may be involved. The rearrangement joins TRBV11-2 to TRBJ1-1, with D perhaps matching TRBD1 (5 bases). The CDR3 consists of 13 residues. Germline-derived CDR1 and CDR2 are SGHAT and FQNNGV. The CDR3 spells CASSSPGNAEAFF. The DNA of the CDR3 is TGTGCCAGCAGCTCCCCAGGGAACGCTGAAGCTTTCTTT.

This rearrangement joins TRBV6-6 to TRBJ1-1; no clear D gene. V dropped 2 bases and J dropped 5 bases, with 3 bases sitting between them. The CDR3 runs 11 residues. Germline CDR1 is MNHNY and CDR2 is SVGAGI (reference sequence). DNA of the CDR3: TGTGCCAGCAGTTACCGAACTGAAGCTTTCTTT. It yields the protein CASSYRTEAFF.

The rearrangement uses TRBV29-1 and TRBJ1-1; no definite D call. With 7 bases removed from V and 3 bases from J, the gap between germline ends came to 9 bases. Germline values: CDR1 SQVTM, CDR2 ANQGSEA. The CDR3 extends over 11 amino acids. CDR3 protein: CSAERDTEAFF. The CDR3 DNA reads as TGCAGCGCGGAGAGGGACACTGAAGCTTTCTTT.

The CDR3 loop is CASSQEGQGLCV. As DNA, the CDR3 is TGTGCCAGCAGCCAGGAAGGACAGGGGTTGTGCGTC. V is TRBV3-1 (or the pseudogene TRBV3-2) and J is TRBJ2-7, with 9 positions matching TRBD1. This CDR3 comprises 12 residues. The germline V gene encodes CDR1 LGHDT and CDR2 YNNKEL (reference sequence).

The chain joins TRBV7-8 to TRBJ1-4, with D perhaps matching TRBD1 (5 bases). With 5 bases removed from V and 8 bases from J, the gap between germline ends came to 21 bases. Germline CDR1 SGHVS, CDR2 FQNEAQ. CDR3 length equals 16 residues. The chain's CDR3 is CASSPRRGVSPEKLFF. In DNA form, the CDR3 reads TGTGCCAGCAGCCCACGTCGGGGGGTGAGTCCAGAAAAACTGTTTTTT.

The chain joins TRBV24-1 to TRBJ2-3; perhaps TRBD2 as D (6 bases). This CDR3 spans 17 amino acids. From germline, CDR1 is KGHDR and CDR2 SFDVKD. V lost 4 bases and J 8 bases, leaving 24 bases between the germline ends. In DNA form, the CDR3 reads TGTGCCACCAGTGACCGCGACCATCCGCGGGGCTCTAGTACGCAGTATTTT. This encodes CATSDRDHPRGSSTQYF.

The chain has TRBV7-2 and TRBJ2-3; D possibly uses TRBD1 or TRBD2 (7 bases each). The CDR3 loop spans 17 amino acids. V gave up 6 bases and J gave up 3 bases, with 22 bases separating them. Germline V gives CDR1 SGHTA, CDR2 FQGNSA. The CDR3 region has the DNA TGTGCCAGCAGTCCGAGAGGGGGCGGGGGTCGGACAGATACGCAGTATTTT. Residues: CASSPRGGGGRTDTQYF.

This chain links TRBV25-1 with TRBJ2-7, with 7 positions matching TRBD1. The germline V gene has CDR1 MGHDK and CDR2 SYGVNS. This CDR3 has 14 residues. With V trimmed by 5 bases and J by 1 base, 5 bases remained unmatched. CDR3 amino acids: CASSPDRDSYEQYV. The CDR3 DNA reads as TGTGCCAGCAGTCCCGACAGGGATTCCTACGAGCAGTACGTC.

CDR3 protein: CASSHTAAATEAFF. The DNA of the CDR3 is TGTGCCAGCAGCCACACGGCAGCGGCCACTGAAGCTTTCTTT. V is TRBV3-1 (or the pseudogene TRBV3-2) and J is TRBJ1-1; D is ambiguous. Germline values: CDR1 LGHDT, CDR2 YNNKEL (reference sequence). CDR3 length: 14 amino acids. V gave up 3 bases and J gave up 4 bases, with 12 bases separating them.

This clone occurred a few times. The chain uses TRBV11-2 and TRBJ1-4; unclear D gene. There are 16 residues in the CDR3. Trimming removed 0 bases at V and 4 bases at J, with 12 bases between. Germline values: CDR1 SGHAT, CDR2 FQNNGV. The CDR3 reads CASSLDLWSVNEKLFF. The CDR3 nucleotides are TGTGCCAGCAGCTTAGATCTGTGGTCTGTTAATGAAAAACTGTTTTTT. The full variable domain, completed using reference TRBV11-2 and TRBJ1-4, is EAGVAQSPRYKIIEKRQSVAFWCNPISGHATLYWYQQILGQGPKLLIQFQNNGVVDDSQLPKDRFSAERLKGVDSTLKIQPAKLEDSAVYLCASSLDLWSVNEKLFFGSGTQLSVL.

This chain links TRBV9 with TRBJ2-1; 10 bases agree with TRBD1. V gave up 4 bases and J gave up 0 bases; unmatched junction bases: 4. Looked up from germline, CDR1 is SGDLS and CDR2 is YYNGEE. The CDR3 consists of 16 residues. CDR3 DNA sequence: TGTGCCAGCAGCCCCGGGACAGGGGACTCCTACAATGAGCAGTTCTTC. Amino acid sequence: CASSPGTGDSYNEQFF.

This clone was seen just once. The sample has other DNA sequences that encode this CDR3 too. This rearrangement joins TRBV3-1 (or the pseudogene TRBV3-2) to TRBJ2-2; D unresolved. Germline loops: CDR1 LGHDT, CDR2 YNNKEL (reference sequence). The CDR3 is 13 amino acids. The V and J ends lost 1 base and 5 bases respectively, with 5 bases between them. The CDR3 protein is CASSQVSTGELFF. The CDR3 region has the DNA TGTGCCAGCAGCCAAGTATCAACCGGGGAGCTGTTTTTT.

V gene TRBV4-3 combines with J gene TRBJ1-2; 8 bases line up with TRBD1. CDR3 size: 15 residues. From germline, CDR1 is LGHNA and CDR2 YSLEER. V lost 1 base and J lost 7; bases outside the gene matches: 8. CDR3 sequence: CASSQGTGSRGGYTF. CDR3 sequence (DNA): TGCGCCAGCAGCCAAGGGACAGGGTCGAGGGGTGGCTACACCTTC.

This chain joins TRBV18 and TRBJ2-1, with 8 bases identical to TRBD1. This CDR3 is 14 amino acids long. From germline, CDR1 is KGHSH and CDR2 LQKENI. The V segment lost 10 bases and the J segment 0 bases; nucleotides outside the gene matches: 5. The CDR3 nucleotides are TGTGCCACAACACAGGGGGGCTCCTACAATGAGCAGTTCTTC. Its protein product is CATTQGGSYNEQFF. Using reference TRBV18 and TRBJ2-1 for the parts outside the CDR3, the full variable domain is NAGVMQNPRHLVRRRGQEARLRCSPMKGHSHVYWYRQLPEEGLKFMVYLQKENIIDESGMPKERFSAEFPKEGPSILRIQQVVRGDSAAYFCATTQGGSYNEQFFGPGTRLTVL.

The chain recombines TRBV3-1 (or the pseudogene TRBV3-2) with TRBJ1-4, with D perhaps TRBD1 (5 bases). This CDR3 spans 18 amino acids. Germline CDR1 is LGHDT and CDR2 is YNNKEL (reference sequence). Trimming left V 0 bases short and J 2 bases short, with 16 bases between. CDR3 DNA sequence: TGTGCCAGCAGCCAAGATTGGCCTCGGGGGGGGACTAATGAAAAACTGTTTTTT. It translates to CASSQDWPRGGTNEKLFF.

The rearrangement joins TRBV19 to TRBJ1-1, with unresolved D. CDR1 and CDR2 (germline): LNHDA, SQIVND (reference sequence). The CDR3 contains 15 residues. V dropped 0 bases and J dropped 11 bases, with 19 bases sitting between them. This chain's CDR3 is CASSIDRPGYVAAFF. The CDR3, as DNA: TGTGCCAGTAGTATAGACCGACCGGGGTATGTCGCCGCTTTCTTT.

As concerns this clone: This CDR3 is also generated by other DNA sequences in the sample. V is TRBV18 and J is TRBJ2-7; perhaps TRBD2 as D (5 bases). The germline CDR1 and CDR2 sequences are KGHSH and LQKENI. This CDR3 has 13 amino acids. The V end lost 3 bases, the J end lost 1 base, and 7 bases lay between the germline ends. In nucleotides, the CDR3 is TGTGCCAGCTCACCCCGGGATTCCTACGAGCAGTACGTC. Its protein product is CASSPRDSYEQYV.

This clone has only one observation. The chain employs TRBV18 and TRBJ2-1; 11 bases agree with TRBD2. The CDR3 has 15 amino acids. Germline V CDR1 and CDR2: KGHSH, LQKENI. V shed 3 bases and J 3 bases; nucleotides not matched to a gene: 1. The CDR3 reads CASSPGLAGYNEQFF. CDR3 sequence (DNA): TGTGCCAGCTCACCTGGACTAGCGGGCTACAATGAGCAGTTCTTC.

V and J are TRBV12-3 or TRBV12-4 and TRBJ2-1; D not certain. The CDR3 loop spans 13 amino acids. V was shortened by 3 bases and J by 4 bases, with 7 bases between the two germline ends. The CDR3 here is CASSFSQYNEQFF. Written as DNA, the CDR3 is TGTGCCAGCAGTTTTTCCCAATACAATGAGCAGTTCTTC.